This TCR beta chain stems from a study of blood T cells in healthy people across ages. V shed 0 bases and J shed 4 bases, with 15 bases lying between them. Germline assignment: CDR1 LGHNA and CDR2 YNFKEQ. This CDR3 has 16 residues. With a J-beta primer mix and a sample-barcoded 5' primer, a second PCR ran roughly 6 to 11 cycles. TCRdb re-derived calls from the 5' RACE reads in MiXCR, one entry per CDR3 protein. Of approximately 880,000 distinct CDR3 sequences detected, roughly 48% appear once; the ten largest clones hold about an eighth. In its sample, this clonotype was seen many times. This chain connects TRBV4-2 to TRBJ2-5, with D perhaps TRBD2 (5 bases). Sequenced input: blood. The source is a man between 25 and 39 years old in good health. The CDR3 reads CASSQDIGSGGETQYF. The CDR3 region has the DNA TGTGCCAGCAGCCAAGACATTGGCAGTGGAGGAGAGACCCAGTACTTC.